This note documents a single T cell receptor beta chain sequence. This CDR3 contains 15 residues. Trimming left V 5 bases short and J 2 bases short, with 15 bases between. The germline V gene encodes CDR1 LNHDA and CDR2 SQIVND (reference sequence). This sample was taken from a study of OX40 agonist ivuxolimab in advanced cancers. Measured with immunoSEQ multiplex PCR; TCRdb has only the in-frame clones, and not every one. The sample contains approximately 100,000 clones, about 91% of which appear only once. The source material was CD4+ or CD8+ T cells sorted from blood, sampled in a trial of the OX40 agonist ivuxolimab. The chain carries TRBV19 and TRBJ1-1; possible D gene TRBD1, 6 bases. The receptor was isolated from an adult with an advanced solid tumor such as melanoma, head and neck, liver or kidney cancer. The CDR3 bases are TGTGCCAGTAGTGCCCGACAAGGGGGAAACACTGAAGCTTTCTTT. Protein sequence: CASSARQGGNTEAFF. The full variable domain, completed using reference TRBV19 and TRBJ1-1, is DGGITQSPKYLFRKEGQNVTLSCEQNLNHDAMYWYRQDPGQGLRLIYYSQIVNDFQKGDIAEGYSVSREKKESFPLTVTSAQKNPTAFYLCASSARQGGNTEAFFGQGTRLTVV.